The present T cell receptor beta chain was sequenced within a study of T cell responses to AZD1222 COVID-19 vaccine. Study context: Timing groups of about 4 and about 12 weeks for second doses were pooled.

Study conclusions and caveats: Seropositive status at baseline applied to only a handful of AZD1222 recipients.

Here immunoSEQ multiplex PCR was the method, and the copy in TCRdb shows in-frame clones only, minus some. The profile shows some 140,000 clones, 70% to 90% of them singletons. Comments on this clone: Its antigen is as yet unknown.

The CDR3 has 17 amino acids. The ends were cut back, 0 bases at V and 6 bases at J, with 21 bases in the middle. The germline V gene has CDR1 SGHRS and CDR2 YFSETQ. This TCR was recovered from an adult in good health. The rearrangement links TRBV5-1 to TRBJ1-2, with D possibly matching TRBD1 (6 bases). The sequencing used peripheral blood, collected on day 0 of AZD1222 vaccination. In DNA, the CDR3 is TGCGCCAGCAGCTTGGAGTTTGGGGACACCTTCCGTGATGGCTACACCTTC. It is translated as CASSLEFGDTFRDGYTF.